Listed here is a single TCR beta chain. Its antigen is not yet known. Qualities for individual bases were not recorded, and no much larger clone is one base off. CDR1 and CDR2, looked up from the germline V gene (reference sequence), are MNHEY and SMNVEV. Counted from cysteine to phenylalanine, this CDR3 has 19 amino acids. Just the 57-base CDR3 DNA is kept, in frame starting at base 1. The data are from a study of cytomegalovirus exposure and HLA in healthy donors (dated 2017 in TCRdb). For the wider study: An earlier analysis of a few hundred of the donors reported approximately 280 Gb of sequence data and 95 million to 120 million unique TCR beta sequences obtained from around 170 million T cells. An early release that covered fewer than 800 HLA-typed donors contained approximately 300 gigabases of sequencing data and around 80 million unique TCR sequences. Among the approximately 400 genotyped donors, about 83% belonged to the genetic ancestry cluster associated with self-reported Caucasian donors. The study was designed to test whether signatures of past pathogen exposure could be identified by cataloging public T cell receptors. The study profiled the T cell repertoires of under 850 subjects by immunosequencing and related them to cytomegalovirus serostatus. Besides the first cohort of more than 650 subjects, a separate validation cohort made up of roughly 120 different subjects was used. To predict cytomegalovirus infection status, the study brought together high-throughput TCR immunosequencing, statistical association of individual TCRs with disease status, and machine learning. To study patterns of TCR occurrence, a later analysis re-analyzed previously published TCR beta repertoires from just over 650 donors and added high-resolution HLA genotyping. The later analysis used no new phenotypic data to find candidate immune exposures, relying instead on TCR beta sequences and their occurrence across donors. An earlier analysis of roughly 580 of the donors used high-throughput TCR beta sequencing to judge whether each TCR beta V gene segment behaved as functional or pseudogenic. Alongside the repertoire data, information on donor age, sex, ethnicity and CMV serostatus was compiled. A later genetic analysis took genome-wide SNP genotypes for about 55% of the 666 donors and used that subset as a discovery cohort. Every repertoire in the discovery cohort had been generated on one and the same sequencing platform. HLA typing covered class I and class II loci at four-digit resolution. The number of typed donors differed by locus: about 620-630 for A, B, C, DRB1 and DQB1; 500 to 550 for DQA1; over 600 for DPA1; and about 450 for DPB1. Several DR-DQ haplotypes were handled as single units for association and clustering because linkage in the cohort was strong. On average, 235,054 unique TCR beta nucleotide sequences were sequenced per donor among some 420 genotyped donors of the cohort, with roughly a sixth of those sequences being non-productive.

The cohort comprised around 690 healthy bone marrow donors. Cohort members were all nominally healthy when sampled, although unrecorded immune exposures were likely present. The donor was CMV seropositive and belonged to the group of more than 250 seropositive cohort members. A peripheral blood sample was provided by each donor, and peripheral blood mononuclear cells were used for TCR beta sequencing. Genomic DNA extraction from the blood cell samples was performed with the Qiagen DNeasy Blood Extraction Kit. The receptor library was made with the immunoSEQ multiplex PCR assay. The multiplex PCR relied on a mix of 60 forward primers for TCR Vbeta segments and 13 reverse primers for TCR Jbeta segments. A multiplex PCR assay on genomic DNA amplified the CDR3 region of rearranged TCR beta genes. On the Illumina HiSeq System, the amplified TCR beta libraries were sequenced as 87-base-pair reads. In the original analysis: A later analysis counted tens of millions of unique TCR beta chains across the 670 or so repertoires, and about 10 million of these chains were shared by at least two donors. Raw reads were error-corrected and collapsed into unique sequences with a nearest-neighbor algorithm that merged closely related sequences to remove PCR and sequencing errors. To assign V, D and J gene segments, CDR3 sequences were aligned to IMGT reference sequences. For a sequence to be retained, at least a six-nucleotide match to both a V gene segment and a J gene segment was required. Rearrangements were classified as productive when the CDR3 lacked stop codons and remained in frame with V and J, and all other rearrangements were classified as non-productive. Following IMGT convention, CDR3 was defined as the stretch from the second conserved V-encoded cysteine to the conserved J-encoded phenylalanine. The earlier analysis of about 590 of the donors excluded sequences that lacked an unambiguous match to a single V gene segment. An earlier analysis of 587 of the donors called V segments functional above 56.7% productive rearrangements and segregating when the between-donor standard deviation exceeded 5%. A statistical classification framework was developed to diagnose cytomegalovirus status using the catalog of TCR beta chain sequences. V and J gene assignment, in a later analysis, came from comparing TCR nucleotide sequences with IMGT/GENE-DB human TR gene sequences. In a later analysis, CDR3 sequences and most-parsimonious VDJ recombination scenarios were assigned using the TCRdist pipeline. In a later analysis, each TCR beta chain was defined by its CDR3 amino acid sequence together with its V-gene family, and reads without a unique V-gene family were excluded. To address suspected cross-contamination and a sequencing artifact, a later analysis removed around 600 highly shared, low-generation-probability nucleotide sequences. For each public chain, a later analysis derived a clonal expansion index from normalized ranks of inferred template counts within each repertoire. Generation probabilities in a later analysis came from a VDJ recombination model fitted to out-of-frame rearrangements, and those results were checked against IGoR. In a later analysis, hypergeometric tests were used to score TCR-TCR, TCR-HLA and TCR-CMV co-occurrence, with a repertoire-size bias correction applied to TCR pairs. To estimate false discovery rates, a later analysis permuted the HLA or CMV assignments 20 times. A later analysis grouped co-occurring TCRs with DBSCAN, adding TCRdist sequence similarity when clustering within HLA-allele-positive subsets. Repertoires with fewer than 30,000 or more than 120,000 public chains were left out of co-occurrence clustering, as were a handful of repertoires with anomalous nucleotide sharing. TCRdb took over this immuneACCESS table, retaining in-frame rearrangements with V and J assigned. Such tables are incomplete; in checked studies, under half of the missing clones stem from an unresolved V gene, and the remainder is unexplained. The V and J calls and clone size were taken over from that table, and D and trimming were inferred from the DNA. The sample table contains about 180,000 clones; only one count was recorded for about four fifths of them. The ten largest clones add up to 1% of the sample.

The investigation overall reported the following: An earlier analysis of approximately 590 of the donors showed that most TCR beta V segments appeared in productive rearrangements either about 87% or about 30% of the time, which broadly matched IMGT annotations. A later analysis reported that several top co-occurrence clusters appeared linked to parvovirus B19, influenza, CMV and Epstein-Barr virus. A later analysis found that HLA-associated TCR beta chains were more clonally expanded and had lower generation probabilities than equally common non-associated chains. When HLA alleles, especially DR and DQ, strongly co-occurred, TCR associations were difficult to assign to individual alleles. The 87-base-pair reads could not distinguish some IMGT-functional V segments, including TRBV6-2 and TRBV6-3, so those segments were excluded. Most TCR sequences were observed very rarely across donors, whereas some public TCRs were present in many individuals. For the cohort, immune exposure information was limited to CMV serostatus. Linkage disequilibrium might explain the correlated functional status among segregating V segments, but an unknown experimental factor could not be excluded. According to a later genetic analysis, donors in an Asian-associated ancestry cluster had fewer N-insertions in productive TCRs than the approximately 630-donor mean. Cytomegalovirus status was reported to be diagnosed by the classifier with high specificity and sensitivity in both the original and validation cohorts. Presence/absence analyses assumed roughly uniform sequencing depth across donors, an assumption that may not hold. According to a later analysis, TCR association rates differed among HLA loci, with DRB1 alleles showing the most associated TCRs and HLA-C alleles showing the fewest. According to a later analysis, most CMV-associated TCR beta chains appeared to be HLA-restricted, and the HLA associations seemed to be driven largely by CMV exposure. This cohort had only TCR beta chains sequenced, and the lack of alpha or paired-chain data limited which features could be detected. In vitro tests confirmed that a few of the cytomegalovirus-associated TCR beta chains recognize cytomegalovirus antigens. The earlier analysis of a few hundred of the donors excluded some 15 rarely observed V segments, including chromosome 9 orphons, because counts were too low. A later analysis associated 16,951 TCR beta sequences with specific HLA alleles at a false discovery rate of 0.05. An association between a missense DCLRE1C variant and V-gene and J-gene trimming of TCR beta chains was found in a later genetic analysis and replicated in an independent cohort. A cluster of highly shared sequence variants was judged likely to represent a technical artifact of the sequencing pipeline. Because some donors lacked HLA typing at each locus, the association tests relied only on the typed subset. It was suggested by the authors that the approach could potentially be generalized to other disease states and immunological phenotypes. A total of 150 or so TCR beta chains were listed by the study as associated with cytomegalovirus. A further reported finding was that TCR beta sequences accurately predicted the HLA-A and HLA-B alleles for most subjects in the first cohort.

Recombination linked TRBV27 to TRBJ2-7; 6 matching bases give a weak D call of TRBD2. The receptor was derived from a woman in her forties or fifties in good health and CMV-seropositive. Material: PBMCs. At the DNA level, the sequence is TGTCCCGTGCAGGGCAGGACATTTTACTCACGCGGGGCCTCCTACGAGCAGTACTTC. The encoded protein is CPVQGRTFYSRGASYEQYF.